The 24 T cell receptor beta chains in this list originate from one sample, sequenced in a study of blood T cell repertoires in COVID-19. Sequencing used immunoSEQ multiplex PCR; TCRdb keeps in-frame clones, though not all of them. The sample records under 200,000 clones, around four fifths being singletons. The sample consisted of peripheral blood. The receptors stem from a man aged 25 to 40 with active or convalescent COVID-19.

The gene calls are TRBV28 and TRBJ2-3; D perhaps matches TRBD1 (6 bases). CDR3 length: 17 residues. The germline V gene has CDR1 MDHEN and CDR2 SYDVKM. The V and J ends lost 4 bases and 2 bases respectively, with 19 bases between them. DNA for the CDR3: TGTGCCAGCAGTTCCTCGGGGTGGGGGCGCAACACAGATACGCAGTATTTT. It yields the protein CASSSSGWGRNTDTQYF.

This chain connects TRBV6-2 or TRBV6-3 to TRBJ2-1, with D perhaps TRBD1 (5 bases). Per the germline V gene, CDR1 is MNHEY and CDR2 is SVGEGT. The ends were cut back, 2 bases at V and 3 bases at J, with 11 bases in the middle. The CDR3 covers 15 residues. CDR3 nucleotides: TGTGCCAGCAGTTACGGGGCGCGGATCTACAATGAGCAGTTCTTC. Amino acid sequence: CASSYGARIYNEQFF.

This chain connects TRBV5-1 to TRBJ2-2, with 8 bases lining up with TRBD2. Germline V lookup: CDR1 SGHRS, CDR2 YFSETQ. After removal of 3 bases from V and 4 bases from J, the junction contained 20 bases not matched to a gene. The CDR3 has 20 amino acids. CDR3: CASSSRTDESGRGGTGELFF. DNA for the CDR3: TGCGCCAGCAGCTCCAGGACAGACGAGAGCGGGAGAGGGGGCACCGGGGAGCTGTTTTTT.

This clone has only one observation. This chain connects TRBV6-4 to TRBJ1-6; 8 bases are shared with TRBD1. Germline assignment: CDR1 MRHNA and CDR2 SNTAGT. The CDR3 is 15 amino acids. The junction had 7 bases not matched to a gene; V was cut back by 5 bases and J by 7 bases. The CDR3 is CASSPTGGENSPLHF. The CDR3 DNA sequence: TGTGCCAGCAGTCCTACAGGGGGAGAGAATTCACCCCTCCACTTT.

V and J are TRBV19 and TRBJ2-1, with TRBD2 matching over 7 bases. Germline CDR1 is LNHDA and CDR2 is SQIVND (reference sequence). With V trimmed by 8 bases and J by 7 bases, 11 bases remained unmatched. There are 14 residues in the CDR3. The CDR3 coding sequence is TGTGCCAGTGCCGTCGGCGGGAGAGGTAATGAGCAGTTCTTC. This codes for CASAVGGRGNEQFF.

This rearrangement joins TRBV28 to TRBJ2-5, with D possibly TRBD2 on 5 matching bases. The V gene's germline CDR1 is MDHEN and CDR2 SYDVKM. The CDR3 runs to 11 residues. Between the trimmed V and J ends, which lost 1 base and 10 bases, there was a span of 7 bases. The CDR3 is CASSLYGVQYF. The CDR3 DNA sequence: TGTGCCAGCAGTTTATACGGGGTCCAGTACTTC.

J is TRBJ1-2 and V is TRBV6-5; 11 bases map to TRBD1. V shed 5 bases and J 7 bases; nucleotides not matched to a gene: 9. This CDR3 has 15 amino acids. CDR1 MNHEY and CDR2 SVGAGI come from the germline V gene. The CDR3 DNA follows: TGTGCCAGCAGTACCTCGGACAGGGGGCGCGGTGGCTACACCTTC. It specifies CASSTSDRGRGGYTF.

The chain has TRBV19 and TRBJ2-7; 14 positions match TRBD2. V was clipped by 10 bases and J by 7 bases; unmatched bases: 18. Germline values: CDR1 LNHDA, CDR2 SQIVND (reference sequence). This CDR3 contains 17 residues. This CDR3 reads CATQAGGLAGVTSEQYF. The CDR3 DNA reads as TGTGCCACCCAAGCGGGGGGACTAGCGGGAGTAACATCTGAGCAGTACTTC. The full variable domain, its missing parts supplied by reference TRBV19 and TRBJ2-7, is DGGITQSPKYLFRKEGQNVTLSCEQNLNHDAMYWYRQDPGQGLRLIYYSQIVNDFQKGDIAEGYSVSREKKESFPLTVTSAQKNPTAFYLCATQAGGLAGVTSEQYFGPGTRLTVT.

This clone was seen just once. The J gene is TRBJ1-3, the V gene TRBV4-3, with D perhaps TRBD1 (6 bases). Germline CDR1 is LGHNA and CDR2 is YSLEER. The V end was cut by 3 bases, the J end by 0 bases, with 9 bases between. The CDR3 extends over 15 amino acids. Written as DNA, the CDR3 is TGCGCCAGCAGCCATACAGGGTCCTCTGGAAACACCATATATTTT. Protein sequence: CASSHTGSSGNTIYF.

V gene TRBV19 combines with J gene TRBJ2-1; 10 bases match TRBD2. Germline CDR1 LNHDA, CDR2 SQIVND (reference sequence). The CDR3 is 16 residues long. J was trimmed by 4 bases and V by 6 bases; bases with no gene match: 9. CDR3 in amino acids: CASSLMGTSAYNEQFF. The CDR3 coding sequence is TGTGCCAGTAGCCTTATGGGGACTAGCGCTTACAATGAGCAGTTCTTC.

This chain links TRBV7-9 with TRBJ2-7; 9 positions agree with TRBD1. The CDR3 spans 16 residues. Germline V CDR1 and CDR2: SEHNR, FQNEAQ (reference sequence). J lost 6 bases, V lost 5 bases, and 14 bases had no gene match. The CDR3 bases are TGTGCCAGCAGCAGGCGGGGACAGGGAAACCCCCTCGAGCAGTACTTC. Protein product: CASSRRGQGNPLEQYF.

This rearrangement joins TRBV11-2 to TRBJ2-1; TRBD2 matches at 7 bases. The CDR3 has 16 amino acids. The J segment lost 8 bases and the V segment lost 3 bases, leaving 13 bases of the junction unmatched. CDR1 SGHAT and CDR2 FQNNGV come from the germline V gene. The CDR3 protein is CASSLAGLGSIYEQFF. Written as DNA, the CDR3 is TGTGCCAGCAGCTTGGCAGGACTAGGGTCTATCTATGAGCAGTTCTTC. Full variable domain (rest looked up from reference TRBV11-2 and TRBJ2-1): EAGVAQSPRYKIIEKRQSVAFWCNPISGHATLYWYQQILGQGPKLLIQFQNNGVVDDSQLPKDRFSAERLKGVDSTLKIQPAKLEDSAVYLCASSLAGLGSIYEQFFGPGTRLTVL.

This chain joins TRBV24-1 and TRBJ2-7; 8 bases fit TRBD1. The CDR3 has 15 residues. V was pared by 3 bases and J by 0 bases, with 3 bases of the junction left unmatched. Germline CDR1 reads KGHDR; CDR2 reads SFDVKD. The CDR3 DNA reads as TGTGCCACCAGTGATCAGGGGGCTATCTCCTACGAGCAGTACTTC. Translating gives CATSDQGAISYEQYF.

The rearrangement joins TRBV3-1 (or the pseudogene TRBV3-2) to TRBJ2-1; D is possibly TRBD2 (5 bases). The CDR3 runs 14 residues. CDR1 is LGHDT, CDR2 YNNKEL, per germline (reference sequence). The V gene lost 6 bases and the J gene lost 9 bases, with 18 bases spanning the gap. The CDR3 region has the DNA TGTGCCAGCAGTGATCGGGAAACGGCGGTTGAGCAGTTCTTC. Residues: CASSDRETAVEQFF.

This chain connects TRBV7-2 to TRBJ1-2; the D gene is possibly TRBD1 (5 bases). In germline, CDR1 is SGHTA, CDR2 FQGNSA. CDR3 length: 16 amino acids. V dropped 0 bases and J dropped 0 bases, with 11 bases sitting between them. The CDR3 nucleotides are TGTGCCAGCAGCTTAGCCCCAGGGATAGCTAACTATGGCTACACCTTC. Protein: CASSLAPGIANYGYTF.

The rearrangement links TRBV27 to TRBJ1-4; 10 bases line up with TRBD1. V gave up 5 bases and J gave up 8 bases; unmatched junction bases: 8. Germline V gives CDR1 MNHEY, CDR2 SMNVEV (reference sequence). This CDR3 contains 15 residues. DNA of the CDR3: TGTGCCAGCAGTCCCTCCGGGACAGGGGACGAAAAACTGTTTTTT. This encodes CASSPSGTGDEKLFF.

The rearrangement links TRBV19 to TRBJ2-1; 11 bases are shared with TRBD2. This CDR3 region has 17 residues. Germline V gene lookup returns CDR1 LNHDA and CDR2 SQIVND (reference sequence). Trimming at V came to 6 bases and at J to 6 bases, leaving 13 bases not matched to a gene. As DNA, the CDR3 is TGTGCCAGTAGCAGAACTAGCGGGGGTCCCCTTGGCAATGAGCAGTTCTTC. It specifies CASSRTSGGPLGNEQFF.

V gene TRBV23-1 combines with J gene TRBJ2-7; 8 bases map to TRBD2. TRBV23-1 has ORF status, its function being uncertain. Trimming took 7 bases from V and 1 from J; bases not matched to a gene: 12. The CDR3 totals 16 residues. CDR3 sequence: CASNRLAGTTSYEQYF. CDR3 DNA: TGCGCCAGCAATCGGCTAGCGGGCACCACGTCCTACGAGCAGTACTTC.

This chain uses TRBV2 with TRBJ1-4; no definite D call. The CDR3 sequence is 13 residues long. V was cut by 6 bases and J by 6 bases, with 11 bases left in between. The germline V gene encodes CDR1 SNHLY and CDR2 FYNNEI. CDR3 bases: TGTGCCAGCAGGCCTACTAGCGATGAAAAACTGTTTTTT. As protein: CASRPTSDEKLFF.

The V gene is TRBV7-9, the J gene TRBJ2-1, with a tentative D call TRBD1 (5 bases). CDR3 length equals 15 residues. Per the germline V gene, CDR1 is SEHNR and CDR2 is FQNEAQ (reference sequence). The ends were cut back, 5 bases at V and 3 bases at J, with 14 bases in the middle. The CDR3 region has the DNA TGTGCCAGCAGCGACAGCCCGGCGTTCTACAATGAGCAGTTCTTC. This sequence encodes CASSDSPAFYNEQFF.

There are a few counts of this clone. The chain has TRBV5-1 and TRBJ2-7; 9 positions match TRBD2. Germline V gives CDR1 SGHRS, CDR2 YFSETQ. CDR3 length equals 13 residues. V lost 2 bases and J lost 4; bases outside the gene matches: 1. The CDR3 loop is CASSFSGGYEQYF. The CDR3, as DNA: TGCGCCAGCAGCTTTAGCGGGGGATACGAGCAGTACTTC.

V usage is TRBV11-3 and J usage is TRBJ1-1; a weak D match, TRBD1 (6 bases). V lost 4 bases and J lost 3, with 15 bases in between. CDR1 SGHNT and CDR2 YENEEA come from the germline V gene. The CDR3 contains 15 residues. Here the CDR3 DNA reads TGTGCCAGCAGCTCTGTCTGGGGGCCTGACACTGAAGCTTTCTTT. Its protein product is CASSSVWGPDTEAFF.

The rearrangement uses TRBV7-9 and TRBJ1-3, with 10 bases lining up with TRBD1. The germline V gene encodes CDR1 SEHNR and CDR2 FQNEAQ (reference sequence). V lost 5 bases and J lost 6; bases outside the gene matches: 10. This CDR3 has 16 residues. CDR3 nucleotides: TGTGCCAGCAGCCAAAATCCGGGACAGGGGTCAAACACCATATATTTT. The encoded protein is CASSQNPGQGSNTIYF.

CDR3 in amino acids: CAWRPFAGPGNQPQHF. CDR3 DNA: TGTGCCTGGAGGCCCTTTGCGGGGCCCGGAAATCAGCCCCAGCATTTT. This chain connects TRBV30 to TRBJ1-5; possibly TRBD1 for D (5 bases). The CDR3 loop spans 16 amino acids. V shed 3 bases and J shed 4 bases, with 19 bases lying between them. Per germline, CDR1 GTSNPN and CDR2 SVGIG (reference sequence).